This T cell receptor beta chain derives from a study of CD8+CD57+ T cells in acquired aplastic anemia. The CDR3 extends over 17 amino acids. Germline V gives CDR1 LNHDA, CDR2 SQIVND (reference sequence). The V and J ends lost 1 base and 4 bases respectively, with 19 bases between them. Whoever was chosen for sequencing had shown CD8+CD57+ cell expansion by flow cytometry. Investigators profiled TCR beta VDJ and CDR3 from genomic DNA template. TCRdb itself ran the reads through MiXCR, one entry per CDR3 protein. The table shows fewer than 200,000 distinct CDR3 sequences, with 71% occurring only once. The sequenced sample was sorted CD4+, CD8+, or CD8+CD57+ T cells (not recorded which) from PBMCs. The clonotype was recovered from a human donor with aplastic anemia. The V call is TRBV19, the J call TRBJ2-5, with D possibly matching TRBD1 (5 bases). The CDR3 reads CASSIGFKQDSLETQYF. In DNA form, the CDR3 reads TGTGCCAGTAGTATAGGATTTAAGCAAGACAGCCTAGAGACCCAGTACTTC. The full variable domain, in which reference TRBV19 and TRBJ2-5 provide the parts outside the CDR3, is DGGITQSPKYLFRKEGQNVTLSCEQNLNHDAMYWYRQDPGQGLRLIYYSQIVNDFQKGDIAEGYSVSREKKESFPLTVTSAQKNPTAFYLCASSIGFKQDSLETQYFGPGTRLLVL.